This T cell receptor (beta chain) was captured by sequencing in a study of neurological immune-mediated disorders. MiXCR was run by TCRdb on the 5' RACE reads, yielding one entry per CDR3 protein. The repertoire consists of 50,000 to 55,000 distinct CDR3 sequences, with 9% to 12% occurring once and the leading ten covering about 5.7%. The table lists this clonotype with many counts. The CDR3 consists of 16 residues. V was trimmed by 0 bases and J by 0 bases, leaving 6 bases between them. Looked up from germline, CDR1 is MNHEY and CDR2 is SVGAGI. The specimen sequenced was PBMCs. J is TRBJ2-6 and V is TRBV6-5; D unclear. This clonotype originated in a man in his sixties or seventies with HTLV-1-associated myelopathy (HAM/TSP). DNA of the CDR3: TGTGCCAGCAGTTACTCCGGGTTCTCTGGGGCCAACGTCCTGACTTTC. Protein: CASSYSGFSGANVLTF.